Presented here are 17 T cell receptor beta chains from one specimen sequenced in a study of T cells in Graves' hyperthyroidism and ophthalmopathy. Authors of the study amplified TCR beta CDR3 regions from RNA transcripts. Using the HTBI primer set, a first-round RT-PCR was run on the TCR CDR3. TCRdb re-called the multiplex PCR reads with MiXCR, one entry per CDR3 protein. The profile shows 380,000 or so distinct CDR3 sequences, 13% of them singletons. Source material: blood. These receptors all stem from a man aged 30 to 39 with Graves' hyperthyroidism that later progressed to Graves' ophthalmopathy.

Many counts were recorded for this clonotype. The chain combines TRBV12-3 or TRBV12-4 with TRBJ1-1; weak D call: TRBD1 (6 bases). The V end lost 3 bases, the J end lost 0 bases, and 11 bases lay between the germline ends. The CDR3 contains 15 residues. CDR3 bases: TGTGCCAGCAGTTTGGGGGGGGCGTTGAACACTGAAGCTTTCTTT. It yields the protein CASSLGGALNTEAFF.

This clonotype was observed at least ten times. V gene TRBV7-9 combines with J gene TRBJ1-1; D call uncertain. There are 16 residues in the CDR3. Between the trimmed V and J ends, which lost 2 bases and 0 bases, there was a span of 13 bases. CDR1 is SEHNR and CDR2 is FQNEAQ in the germline V gene (reference sequence). CDR3 loop: CASSLLGSRMNTEAFF. The CDR3 DNA follows: TGTGCCAGCAGCTTATTAGGTAGTAGAATGAACACTGAAGCTTTCTTT.

The J gene is TRBJ1-1, the V gene TRBV7-8; D call uncertain. Trimming cost V 3 bases and J 1 base, with 9 bases left between them. This CDR3 comprises 14 residues. Germline V gene data show CDR1 as SGHVS and CDR2 as FQNEAQ. This chain's CDR3 is CASSLGIANTEAFF. CDR3 DNA: TGTGCCAGCAGCTTGGGGATAGCGAACACTGAAGCTTTCTTT.

In this sample, this clonotype turned up many times. The chain links TRBV6-6 to TRBJ1-1; D is ambiguous. Germline CDR1 is MNHNY and CDR2 is SVGAGI (reference sequence). The V gene lost 2 bases and the J gene lost 3 bases, with 10 bases spanning the gap. The CDR3 covers 14 residues. Written as DNA, the CDR3 is TGTGCCAGCAGTTACACCTTGCGGGACACTGAAGCTTTCTTT. Translated: CASSYTLRDTEAFF.

The table lists this clonotype with many counts. The chain joins TRBV20-1 to TRBJ2-5; tentative D call: TRBD1 (5 bases). In germline, CDR1 is DFQATT, CDR2 SNEGSKA (reference sequence). The ends were cut back, 5 bases at V and 2 bases at J, with 12 bases in the middle. The CDR3 consists of 13 residues. The CDR3 here is CSAPRAGQETQYF. DNA for the CDR3: TGCAGTGCTCCCCGGGCAGGGCAAGAGACCCAGTACTTC.

This clonotype was recorded many times. The chain carries TRBV25-1 and TRBJ1-1; 7 positions agree with TRBD1. This CDR3 has 14 residues. In germline, CDR1 is MGHDK, CDR2 SYGVNS. V was pared by 4 bases and J by 4 bases, with 6 bases of the junction left unmatched. In nucleotides, the CDR3 is TGTGCCAGCAGTGTCGGCAGGGGGGGCACTGAAGCTTTCTTT. Translated: CASSVGRGGTEAFF.

CDR3 protein: CASSLRFESTYGYTF. For the CDR3, the DNA is TGTGCCAGCAGCTTGAGATTTGAGAGTACCTATGGCTACACCTTC. The chain links TRBV7-9 to TRBJ1-2; D is uncertain. The CDR3 is 15 amino acids. Germline V gives CDR1 SEHNR, CDR2 FQNEAQ (reference sequence). Between the trimmed V and J ends, which lost 3 bases and 4 bases, there was a span of 15 bases.

Notes on this clonotype: A read error is possible here, since a much larger clone lies one base away. The chain has TRBV12-3 or TRBV12-4 and TRBJ1-1; possible D gene TRBD1, 6 bases. CDR3 size: 14 residues. Trimming pared 2 bases from V and 1 base from J, leaving 8 bases between. This CDR3 reads CASSLYRANTEAFF. The CDR3 nucleotides are TGTGCCAGCAGTTTATACAGGGCGAACACTGAAGCTTTCTTT.

This sequence joins TRBV19 and TRBJ2-5; no reliable D call. Trimming took 2 bases from V and 5 from J, leaving 9 bases between them. CDR1 is LNHDA, CDR2 SQIVND, per germline (reference sequence). The length of the CDR3 is 13 residues. DNA of the CDR3: TGTGCCAGTAGTATATTCGGATTTGAGACCCAGTACTTC. This sequence encodes CASSIFGFETQYF. Based on the CDR3 plus reference TRBV19 and TRBJ2-5, the full variable domain is DGGITQSPKYLFRKEGQNVTLSCEQNLNHDAMYWYRQDPGQGLRLIYYSQIVNDFQKGDIAEGYSVSREKKESFPLTVTSAQKNPTAFYLCASSIFGFETQYFGPGTRLLVL.

This clonotype has at least ten counts. The chain couples TRBV18 to TRBJ1-5, with TRBD1 identical over 9 bases. The CDR3 length is 15 residues. Germline CDR1 KGHSH, CDR2 LQKENI. The J segment lost 4 bases and the V segment lost 0 bases, leaving 1 base of the junction unmatched. Here the CDR3 DNA reads TGTGCCAGCTCACCACCGGGACAGGGTAATCAGCCCCAGCATTTT. This sequence encodes CASSPPGQGNQPQHF.

This clonotype has more than one count but fewer than ten. The rearrangement joins TRBV7-9 to TRBJ1-2; 7 nucleotides agree with TRBD1. The junction had 8 bases not matched to a gene; V was cut back by 3 bases and J by 7 bases. CDR3 size: 14 residues. Germline V CDR1 and CDR2: SEHNR, FQNEAQ (reference sequence). Here the CDR3 reads CASSLGQGESGYTF. As DNA, the CDR3 is TGTGCCAGCAGCTTGGGGCAGGGGGAGAGTGGCTACACCTTC.

Concerning this clonotype itself: One base away lies a much larger clone, so this may be a sequencing read error. The chain uses TRBV20-1 and TRBJ2-5; no firm D call. CDR3 size: 12 residues. In germline, CDR1 is DFQATT, CDR2 SNEGSKA (reference sequence). In nucleotides, the CDR3 is TGCAGTGCTACGACTGTACAAGAGACCCAGTGCTTC. Translated: CSATTVQETQCF.

This clonotype was recorded at least ten times. The chain is built from TRBV11-2 and TRBJ2-1; D not certain. Trimming cost V 5 bases and J 3 bases, with 8 bases left between them. Germline lookup yields CDR1 SGHAT and CDR2 FQNNGV. CDR3 length: 13 amino acids. For the CDR3, the DNA is TGTGCCAGCAGCCAGGCCCTCTACAATGAGCAGTTCTTC. The encoded protein is CASSQALYNEQFF. Filled out from reference TRBV11-2 and TRBJ2-1, the complete variable domain reads EAGVAQSPRYKIIEKRQSVAFWCNPISGHATLYWYQQILGQGPKLLIQFQNNGVVDDSQLPKDRFSAERLKGVDSTLKIQPAKLEDSAVYLCASSQALYNEQFFGPGTRLTVL.

This chain joins TRBV28 and TRBJ1-5; 7 nucleotides agree with TRBD1. J gave up 8 bases and V 3 bases, and 13 bases lay outside the gene matches. The CDR3 extends over 16 amino acids. CDR1 and CDR2 from the germline V gene are MDHEN and SYDVKM. In nucleotides, the CDR3 is TGTGCCAGCAGTTTCGGTCAGGGGGGATTCTTTGAGCCCCAGCATTTT. Amino acid sequence: CASSFGQGGFFEPQHF. The full variable domain, in which reference TRBV28 and TRBJ1-5 provide the parts outside the CDR3, is DVKVTQSSRYLVKRTGEKVFLECVQDMDHENMFWYRQDPGLGLRLIYFSYDVKMKEKGDIPEGYSVSREKKERFSLILESASTNQTSMYLCASSFGQGGFFEPQHFGDGTRLSIL.

About this clonotype: A much larger clone is a single base away; this may be a read error. The chain uses TRBV12-3 or TRBV12-4 and TRBJ2-1, with D unresolved. Trimming stripped 2 bases from V and 6 bases from J, with 2 bases between. CDR3 length: 11 residues. The chain's CDR3 is CASSLTNEQFF. Written as DNA, the CDR3 is TGTGCCAGCAGTTTAACCAATGAGCAGTTCTTC.

There are many counts of this clonotype. CDR3 residues: CASSLLPGGGPYNEQFF. CDR3 sequence (DNA): TGTGCCAGCAGCTTACTACCAGGGGGTGGCCCCTACAATGAGCAGTTCTTC. The rearrangement uses TRBV11-3 and TRBJ2-1; 7 bases align to TRBD1. Germline loops: CDR1 SGHNT, CDR2 YENEEA. V lost 2 bases to trimming and J lost 2 bases; unmatched junction nucleotides: 9. The CDR3 covers 17 residues.

This sequence joins TRBV20-1 and TRBJ1-1, with TRBD1 matching 12 bases. CDR1 and CDR2 (germline): DFQATT, SNEGSKA (reference sequence). CDR3 length equals 16 residues. After removal of 5 bases from V and 3 bases from J, the junction contained 10 bases not matched to a gene. The CDR3 region has the DNA TGCAGTGCTGGGGACAGGGGGCAGCGTTTGGACACTGAAGCTTTCTTT. It yields the protein CSAGDRGQRLDTEAFF.